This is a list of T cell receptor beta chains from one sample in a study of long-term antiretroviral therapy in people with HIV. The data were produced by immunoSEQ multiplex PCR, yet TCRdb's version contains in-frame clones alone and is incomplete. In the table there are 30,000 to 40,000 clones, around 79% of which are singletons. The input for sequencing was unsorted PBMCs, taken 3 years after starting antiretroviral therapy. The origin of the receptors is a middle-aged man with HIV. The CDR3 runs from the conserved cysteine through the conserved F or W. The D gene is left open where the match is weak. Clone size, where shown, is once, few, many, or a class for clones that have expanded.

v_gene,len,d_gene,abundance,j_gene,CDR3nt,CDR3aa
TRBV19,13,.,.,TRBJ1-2,TGTGCCACTAGTAGTGGACAGCAGTGGGGCTACACCTTC,CATSSGQQWGYTF
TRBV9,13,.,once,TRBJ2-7,TGTGCCAGCAGCGTAGCTAGCTCCTACGAGCAGTACTTC,CASSVASSYEQYF
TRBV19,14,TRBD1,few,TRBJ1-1,TGTGCCACACGGGACAGGGAGAGGCACACTGAAGCTTTCTTT,CATRDRERHTEAFF
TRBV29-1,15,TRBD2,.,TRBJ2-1,TGCAGCGTTGAAGGCGGGAGGGTCTCCTACAATGAGCAGTTCTTC,CSVEGGRVSYNEQFF
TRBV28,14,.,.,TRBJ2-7,TGTGCCAGCAGTTGGGACTTCACTGGTGAAGAGCAGTACTTC,CASSWDFTGEEQYF
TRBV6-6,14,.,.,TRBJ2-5,TGTGCCAGCAGTTCCTACGGGGTCCAAGAGACCCAGTACTTC,CASSSYGVQETQYF
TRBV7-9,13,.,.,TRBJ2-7,TGTGCCAGCAGCTTTCGCGACAGCTACGAGCAGTACTTC,CASSFRDSYEQYF
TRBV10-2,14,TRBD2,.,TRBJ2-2,TGCGCCAGCAACCTAGCGGCGAACACCGGGGAGCTGTTTTTT,CASNLAANTGELFF
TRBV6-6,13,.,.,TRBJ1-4,TGTGCCAGCAGTAAATCCGGGGGTGAAAAACTGTTTTTT,CASSKSGGEKLFF
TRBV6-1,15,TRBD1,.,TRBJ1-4,TGTGCCAGCAGTGAAGGAGCAGGGGGTATTGAAAAACTGTTTTTT,CASSEGAGGIEKLFF
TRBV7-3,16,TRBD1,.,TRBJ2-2,TGTGCCAGCAGCCCCGCCGACAGGGGAGCCACCGGGGAGCTGTTTTTT,CASSPADRGATGELFF
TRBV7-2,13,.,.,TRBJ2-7,TGTGCCAGCAGCCAGACGAATTTCTACGAGCAGTACTTC,CASSQTNFYEQYF
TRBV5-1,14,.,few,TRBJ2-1,TGCGCCAGCTCAGACTTTAGCTCCTACAATGAGCAGTTCTTC,CASSDFSSYNEQFF
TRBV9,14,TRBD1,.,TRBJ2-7,TGTGCCAGCAGCGTCAGGACAGGGGCCTACGAGCAGTACTTC,CASSVRTGAYEQYF
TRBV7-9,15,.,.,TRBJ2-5,TGTGCCAGCAGCTCCGGGACTCCCACAAGGGAGACCCAGTACTTC,CASSSGTPTRETQYF
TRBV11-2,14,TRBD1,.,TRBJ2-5,TGTGCCAGCAGCCCCCGACAGGGCATAGAGACCCAGTACTTC,CASSPRQGIETQYF
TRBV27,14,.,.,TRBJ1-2,TGTGCCAGCAGTTTGAAGGGGGGTGGCTATGGCTACACCTTC,CASSLKGGGYGYTF
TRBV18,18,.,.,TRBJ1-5,TGTGCCAGCTCACCACCTACAAGCGAAGTAAGAGGCAATCAGCCCCAGCATTTT,CASSPPTSEVRGNQPQHF
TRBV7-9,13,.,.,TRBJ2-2,TGTGCCAGCAGCTTAGGGACAATCGGGGAGCTGTTTTTT,CASSLGTIGELFF
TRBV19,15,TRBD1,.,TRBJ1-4,TGTGCCAGTAGTATGACGTTAAGTTGGGACAGGCGACTGTTTTTT,CASSMTLSWDRRLFF
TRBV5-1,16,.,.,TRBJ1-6,TGCGCCAGCAGCTTGGACTACCAGGGAACCCCTTCACCCCTCCACTTT,CASSLDYQGTPSPLHF
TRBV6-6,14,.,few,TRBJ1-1,TGTGCCAGCAGTTACGAGAGACCGAACACTGAAGCTTTCTTT,CASSYERPNTEAFF
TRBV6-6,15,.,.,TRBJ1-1,TGTGCCAGCAGCACGACCCGGGCCGGGGACACTGAAGCTTTCTTT,CASSTTRAGDTEAFF
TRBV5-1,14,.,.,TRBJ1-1,TGCGCCAGCAGCTTAACGGGCCAGAACACTGAAGCTTTCTTT,CASSLTGQNTEAFF
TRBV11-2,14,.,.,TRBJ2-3,TGTGCCAGCAGCAACCGGGGAAGCACAGATACGCAGTATTTT,CASSNRGSTDTQYF
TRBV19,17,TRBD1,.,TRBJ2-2,TGTGCCAGTAGCTCACAGGGGTGGGGATTGGGGACCGGGGAGCTGTTTTTT,CASSSQGWGLGTGELFF
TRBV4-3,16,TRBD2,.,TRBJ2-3,TGCGCCAGCAGCGCGAGCGGGGCGGGGGGCACAGATACGCAGTATTTT,CASSASGAGGTDTQYF
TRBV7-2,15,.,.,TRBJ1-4,TGTGCCAGCAGCTTAGGGGGCGCAGCTAATGAAAAACTGTTTTTT,CASSLGGAANEKLFF
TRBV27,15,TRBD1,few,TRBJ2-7,TGTGCCAGCAGTCCCCGACAGGGCCTCTCCTACGAGCAGTACTTC,CASSPRQGLSYEQYF
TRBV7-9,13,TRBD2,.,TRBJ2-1,TGTGCCAGCAGCTTAGGGCTAGCGGGCCCGGAGTTCTTC,CASSLGLAGPEFF
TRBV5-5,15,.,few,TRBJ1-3,TGTGCCAGCAGCTTGGGGGGGTTCTCTGGAAACACCATATATTTT,CASSLGGFSGNTIYF
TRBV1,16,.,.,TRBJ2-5,TGCACCAGCAGCCACCCGGGACTAGCGGGAGAACGGACCCAGTACTTC,CTSSHPGLAGERTQYF
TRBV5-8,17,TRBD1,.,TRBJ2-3,TGTGCCAGCAGCTTGGGAAAGGTCAGGGGGCATACAGATACGCAGTATTTT,CASSLGKVRGHTDTQYF
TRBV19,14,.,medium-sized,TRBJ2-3,TGTGCCAGTAGTATCGTCGGCAGCACAGATACGCAGTATTTT,CASSIVGSTDTQYF
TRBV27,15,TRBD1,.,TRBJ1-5,TGTGCCAGCAGTTTATCGACAGGGCGGAATCAGCCCCAGCATTTT,CASSLSTGRNQPQHF
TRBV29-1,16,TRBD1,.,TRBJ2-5,TGCAGCGCCTCTCCGGGACAGGGGGCTTTGGGGGAGACCCAGTACTTC,CSASPGQGALGETQYF
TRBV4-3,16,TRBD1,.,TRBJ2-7,TGCGCCAGCAGCCACACAACCGGGACAGGGCGAAACGAGCAGTACTTC,CASSHTTGTGRNEQYF
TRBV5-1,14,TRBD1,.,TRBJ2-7,TGCGCCAGCAGCTTGGTGGCAGGGGGCGGGGAGCAGTACTTC,CASSLVAGGGEQYF
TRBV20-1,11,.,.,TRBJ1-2,TGCAGTGCCTACAGCGGTTATGGCTACACCTTC,CSAYSGYGYTF
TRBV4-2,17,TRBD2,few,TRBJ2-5,TGTGCCAGCAGCCAAGGGACTAGCGGGGGGGCCCGGGAGACCCAGTACTTC,CASSQGTSGGARETQYF
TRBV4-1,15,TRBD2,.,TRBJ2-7,TGCGCCAGCAGCCAAGATCAGACTAGCGGCTACGAGCAGTACTTC,CASSQDQTSGYEQYF
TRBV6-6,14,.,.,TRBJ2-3,TGTGCCAGCAGTCTGGGCCTAGCCCCAGATACGCAGTATTTT,CASSLGLAPDTQYF
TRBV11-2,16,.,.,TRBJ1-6,TGTGCCAGCAGCTCGACAGAGAGCTCCTATAATTCACCCCTCCACTTT,CASSSTESSYNSPLHF
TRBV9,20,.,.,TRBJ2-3,TGTGCCAGCAGCGTAGCTTCTAGGGGGACTGGCAGGGACCGCACAGATACGCAGTATTTT,CASSVASRGTGRDRTDTQYF
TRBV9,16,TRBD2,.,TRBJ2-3,TGTGCCAGCAGCGTAGATCTAGCGGGGGGGACTGATACGCAGTATTTT,CASSVDLAGGTDTQYF
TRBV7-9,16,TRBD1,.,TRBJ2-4,TGTGCCAGCAGCTTAGCCTACAGGGGAGCCAAAAACATTCAGTACTTC,CASSLAYRGAKNIQYF
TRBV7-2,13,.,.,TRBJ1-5,TGTGCCAGCAGTCAATATAGCAATCAGCCCCAGCATTTT,CASSQYSNQPQHF
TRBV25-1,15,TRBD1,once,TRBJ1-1,TGTGCCAGCACCCCCTGGACAGGGACGAACACTGAAGCTTTCTTT,CASTPWTGTNTEAFF
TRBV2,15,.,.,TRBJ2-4,TGTGCCAGCAGTGAAGGGGCTCTAGCGTCTGACCACGGGCACTTC,CASSEGALASDHGHF
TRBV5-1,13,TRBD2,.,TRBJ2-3,TGCGCCAGCAGTCTCCAGCGGGAAGATACGCAGTATTTT,CASSLQREDTQYF